This T cell receptor beta chain originates from a study of monozygotic twins with inflammatory bowel disease. Points from the study as a whole: Whereas healthy co-twins had higher TCRbeta diversity (inverse Simpson), IBD patients had lower diversity.

Germline V CDR1 and CDR2: MNHEY, SMNVEV (reference sequence). This CDR3 is built from 15 residues. About this clonotype itself: Its antigen is unidentified.

Each UMI, carrying a 6-nucleotide sample barcode, came from template switching. TCRdb reprocessed the 5' RACE reads and stores each CDR3 protein as one record, lacking DNA. The table for this sample gives about 160,000 distinct CDR3 sequences. Every single donor had a 2.5 ml blood sample drawn. No T cells were sorted before total RNA was taken from whole blood. This clonotype was sampled from a human donor with ulcerative colitis or Crohn's disease, or a healthy co-twin of an affected twin (not recorded which). The chain joins TRBV27 to TRBJ2-3; TCRdb lists TRBD2, though no DNA is available to test this call. Material: blood. The CDR3 here is CASSPEAGGGDTQYF.